The present T cell receptor (beta chain) was sequenced within a study of technical replicates of blood from a few donors. The V and J ends lost 3 bases and 6 bases respectively, with 13 bases between them. The germline CDR1 and CDR2 sequences are SGDLS and YYNGEE. This CDR3 is built from 13 residues. Profiled with immunoSEQ multiplex PCR; TCRdb holds only in-frame clones, not every one. The table records some 66,000 clones, approximately 88% of them present only once. This TCR derives from a human donor in good health. Some clones in this sample may be carry-over from other donors' samples. The chain links TRBV9 to TRBJ2-7; possible D gene TRBD1, 7 bases. Specimen: PBMCs. The CDR3: CASSDQGGGEQYF. The CDR3 coding sequence is TGTGCCAGCAGCGACCAGGGGGGCGGCGAGCAGTACTTC.